This T cell receptor (beta chain) was profiled in a study of OX40 agonist ivuxolimab in advanced cancers. Background on the study: Patients received intravenous ivuxolimab every 2 weeks at 0.01 to 10 mg/kg.

Germline assignment: CDR1 MNHEY and CDR2 SMNVEV (reference sequence). The ends were cut back, 2 bases at V and 7 bases at J, with 15 bases in the middle. CDR3 length: 15 amino acids. Clones were read by immunoSEQ multiplex PCR, and TCRdb kept only the in-frame ones, dropping some. This table holds 50,000 to 65,000 clones, approximately 82% found once. The gene calls are TRBV27 and TRBJ1-5; D gene unclear. This clonotype was sampled from an adult with an advanced solid tumor such as melanoma, head and neck, liver or kidney cancer. The source material was CD4+ or CD8+ T cells sorted from blood, sampled in a trial of the OX40 agonist ivuxolimab. The CDR3 bases are TGTGCCAGCAGTTTAGTCGGTCTTAACAGACAGCCCCAGCATTTT. Translation gives CASSLVGLNRQPQHF.